This TCR beta chain emerged from a study of human T cells and chemical hapten exposure. About the research overall: Largely, small differences in pooled library volume made per-sample TCR yields vary. Study outcomes and limitations: Alopecia affecting every donor means their immune response may not match healthy people's. TCRs whose frequency exceeded 1 in 1000 remained the same following DPC sensitization.

Time point: patch test 1, 2 weeks after DPC sensitization. Treatment noted: therapeutic diphenylcyclopropenone sensitization with weekly scalp DPC. The study extracted total RNA from unfractionated whole blood. This clonotype turned up a few times. Its antigen is not identified. With V trimmed by 0 bases and J by 2 bases, 6 bases remained unmatched. The length of the CDR3 is 16 residues. CDR1 is SGHRS and CDR2 is YFSETQ in the germline V gene. MiXCR was run by TCRdb on the RACE reads, yielding one entry per CDR3 protein. This table holds roughly 180,000 distinct CDR3 sequences, approximately 20% found once.

This sample comprised whole blood, obtained in connection with sensitization to the hapten diphenylcyclopropenone (DPC). The rearrangement joins TRBV5-1 to TRBJ2-3; TRBD2 aligns across 7 bases. The receptor comes from a woman in her 50s with alopecia areata. Some clones in this sample may be carry-over from other donors' samples. The CDR3 spells CASSLVSSGNTDTQYF. The CDR3 region has the DNA TGCGCCAGCAGCTTGGTCTCTAGCGGAAACACAGATACGCAGTATTTT.